The rows below give T cell receptor beta chains drawn from one sample of a study of blood T cell repertoires in COVID-19. The repertoire was sequenced with immunoSEQ multiplex PCR; TCRdb's copy has only in-frame clones and lacks some. The data hold 200,000 to 250,000 clones, with 70% to 85% observed a single time. Material for sequencing was peripheral blood. Source of these receptors: a man aged 50-60 years with active or convalescent COVID-19. Both conserved end residues are part of each CDR3. D genes are given only for firm matches. The listing skips clone size in some rows; elsewhere it reads once, few, many or a size class.

TRBD2,NA,TRBV18,TRBJ2-5,TGTGCCAGCTCACCCTCGGGAGGGACACAAGAGACCCAGTACTTC,CASSPSGGTQETQYF
TRBD2,NA,TRBV19,TRBJ2-1,TGTGCCAGTAGTATTGGCGGGGGGGCCTTACTATACAATGAGCAGTTCTTC,CASSIGGGALLYNEQFF
NA,few,TRBV7-9,TRBJ1-3,TGTGCCAGCAGCTTAAGCCCTCTTGGAAACACCATATATTTT,CASSLSPLGNTIYF
NA,NA,TRBV6-2/TRBV6-3,TRBJ1-1,TGTGCCAGCAGTCTGTGGGAGGGGAACACTGAAGCTTTCTTT,CASSLWEGNTEAFF
NA,NA,TRBV15,TRBJ2-7,TGTGCCACCAGCAGAGATCTCAGGGCCCCAACCGAGCAGTACTTC,CATSRDLRAPTEQYF
NA,NA,TRBV4-2,TRBJ1-5,TGTGCCAGCAGCCCCGGAACAGGGTATCAGCCCCAGCATTTT,CASSPGTGYQPQHF
NA,many,TRBV4-1,TRBJ2-7,TGCGCCAGCAGCCAAGATAGTCGAGACAGCTCCTACGAGCAGTACTTC,CASSQDSRDSSYEQYF
NA,NA,TRBV29-1,TRBJ1-1,TGCAGCGTATCAAGACGGGATACTGAAGCTTTCTTT,CSVSRRDTEAFF
NA,NA,TRBV18,TRBJ1-6,TGTGCCAGCTCCCTTGGGCAGCAGGATAATTCACCCCTCCACTTT,CASSLGQQDNSPLHF
NA,once,TRBV5-1,TRBJ1-1,TGCGCCAGCAGCCCGGGAGGATCTACAGGGTTTCCTGAAGCTTTCTTT,CASSPGGSTGFPEAFF
TRBD2,once,TRBV3-1/TRBV3-2,TRBJ2-1,TGTGCCAGCAGCCAGCTTCTAGCGGGATACAATGAGCAGTTCTTC,CASSQLLAGYNEQFF
NA,NA,TRBV7-3,TRBJ2-1,TGTGCCAGCACGGGCCCGGACAGCAATGAGCAGTTCTTC,CASTGPDSNEQFF
NA,few,TRBV7-8,TRBJ1-5,TGTGCCAGCAGCTTAACAGTAGATCAGCCCCAGCATTTT,CASSLTVDQPQHF
TRBD2,NA,TRBV5-1,TRBJ2-3,TGCGCCAGCAGCTACTTAGCGGGGCAAGCCGATACGCAGTATTTT,CASSYLAGQADTQYF
NA,NA,TRBV7-9,TRBJ2-3,TGTGCCAGCAGGGATTGGACTACACCACCCACAGATACGCAGTATTTT,CASRDWTTPPTDTQYF
NA,NA,TRBV18,TRBJ1-3,TGTGCCAGCTCACGTTCCAGACAGATCAACTCTGGAAACACCATATATTTT,CASSRSRQINSGNTIYF
TRBD1,NA,TRBV4-1,TRBJ2-5,TGCGCCAGCAGCCAAGATCAGACAGGGAAGGGAGAGACCCAGTACTTC,CASSQDQTGKGETQYF
NA,NA,TRBV4-3,TRBJ2-1,TGCGCCAGCAGCCAAGCGCGGGGGCCATACAATGAGCAGTTCTTC,CASSQARGPYNEQFF
TRBD1,NA,TRBV28,TRBJ1-2,TGTGCCAGCAGCACCGGACAGGTTTCTTACTATGGCTACACCTTC,CASSTGQVSYYGYTF
TRBD1,NA,TRBV3-1/TRBV3-2,TRBJ2-5,TGTGCCAGCAGCGCGTACGGACAGGGGGCGCGAGAGACCCAGTACTTC,CASSAYGQGARETQYF
TRBD1,NA,TRBV4-1,TRBJ1-1,TGCGCCAGCAGTCTGGGACAGCCCATGAACACTGAAGCTTTCTTT,CASSLGQPMNTEAFF
TRBD1,NA,TRBV5-1,TRBJ2-5,TGCGCCAGCAGCTTGGAGGGGGCAGAGACCCAGTACTTC,CASSLEGAETQYF
NA,NA,TRBV6-6,TRBJ2-7,TGTGCCAGCAGTTCCTACAGGGATTCGGGCGAGCAGTACTTC,CASSSYRDSGEQYF
NA,NA,TRBV15,TRBJ1-5,TGTGCCACCAGCAGAGATCTAAGTACTGCGGGTCAGCCCCAGCATTTT,CATSRDLSTAGQPQHF
NA,few,TRBV19,TRBJ1-5,TGTGCCAGTAGTATAGTCCCGGGATCCACAAAGCCACCCCAGCATTTT,CASSIVPGSTKPPQHF